This T cell receptor beta chain is from a study of regulatory and conventional T cells in RAG deficiency. Whole-study findings and limits: Omenn syndrome and CID/AS patients had roughly 100-fold fewer unique Treg TCR beta sequences, versus around 10-fold elsewhere.

With regard to this clone: The antigen remains unidentified.

The protocol was immunoSEQ multiplex PCR, while the TCRdb copy is restricted to in-frame clones and leaves out a portion. The top ten hold 0.51% of the sample, which has tens of thousands of clones, 70% to 90% seen once. Germline CDR1 is SEHNR and CDR2 is FQNEAQ (reference sequence). The length of the CDR3 is 14 residues. With 5 bases removed from V and 4 bases from J, the gap between germline ends came to 14 bases. Blood CD4+ CD25-low CD127-high conventional T cells supplied the genomic DNA template. A further study also used this sample, focusing on regulatory T cells. That source adds: The PCR used 52 TRBV and 13 TRBJ primers. Regulatory T cells showed the strongest V-J pair restriction and V/J gene skewing among patient repertoires.

The receptor's source is a human donor in good health. The chain uses TRBV7-9 and TRBJ1-1; D is undetermined. Sequencing was carried out using CD4+ effector T cells sorted from blood. The CDR3 is CASSPAGSRTEAFF. The CDR3 coding sequence is TGTGCCAGCAGCCCGGCCGGGTCGCGCACTGAAGCTTTCTTT.